A single TCR beta chain is shown here with its context. Its recognized antigen is unknown. No quality values exist for individual bases; no much larger clone is one base distant. This record belongs to a study of CD8+ T cells in alopecia areata (dated by TCRdb to the late 2010s). About the study as a whole: To study T cell clonal expansion in alopecia areata, the researchers applied high-throughput TCRbeta sequencing to both the C3H/HeJ mouse model and human patients. immunoSEQ multiplex PCR using 35 Vbeta forward primers and 13 Jbeta reverse primers was used to amplify TCRbeta CDR3 regions. In humans, TCRbeta sequencing was performed on scalp tissue and on sorted CD4+ and CD8+ peripheral blood T cells from healthy controls and from patients with patchy or totalis/universalis alopecia areata. The RNA source kit depended on sample type: the PAXgene miRNA kit for fixed scalp, the miRNeasy kit for PBMCs, and the RNeasy kit for mouse skin. Clonality in the scalp was compared among normal scalp (n=4), patchy alopecia areata scalp (n=8), and alopecia totalis/universalis scalp (n=8).

Libraries were made using the immunoSEQ multiplex PCR assay. For TCR sequencing, RNA was extracted from every sample and reverse transcribed into cDNA to serve as template. SuperScript III was used to make first-strand cDNA, primed with a 2:1 mix of oligo-dT and random hexamers. Amplification bias was assessed with a synthetic immune receptor repertoire, and residual bias was removed computationally. Under the source paper's analysis protocol: Raw reads were preprocessed for error removal, and CDR3 was defined according to IMGT conventions as running from the conserved cysteine to phenylalanine. Clonality was computed as 1 minus the Shannon entropy, with the entropy normalized by log2 of the number of productive unique TCRs. Whether scalp clones were CD4 or CD8 was inferred by matching scalp TCRbeta sequences against CD4 and CD8 repertoires sorted from blood. In TCRdb, the immuneACCESS table is reduced to in-frame sequences with V and J assigned. These tables do not hold every clone; where another copy was compared, an unresolved V gene accounts for under half, and the others remain unexplained. V and J calls and clone size come straight from that table; D and trimming were deduced from the DNA. A total of some 200,000 clones appear in this sample, more than 55% of them only once. The top ten hold nearly 5% of the sample.

What the work shows at the level of the full study, not this receptor alone: Unlike mouse skin, where gammadelta T cells dominate, normal human skin contains resident alphabeta T cells that get sequenced too, which complicates analysis of the scalp TCR repertoire. Higher clonality and more expanded CD8+ clones were observed in lesional scalp than in normal scalp, particularly in alopecia totalis/universalis, a finding suggestive of antigenic drive. Compared with mice, TCR sequences shared between patients were less clear, possibly partly because of HLA diversity across the patient population.

Inclusive of the bounding cysteine and phenylalanine, the CDR3 is 13 residues long. The only DNA kept is the CDR3, 39 bases in frame from the first base. From the germline V gene, CDR1 is MNHEY and CDR2 is SVGAGI. Relative to germline, V is 5 bases shorter and J is 5 bases shorter, with 13 bases between their ends. PBMCs were separated by density centrifugation and stained for CD3, CD4 and CD8, after which CD4+ and CD8+ T cells were sorted on a FACSAria. Scalp biopsies and blood samples were provided by unaffected controls. Recombination linked TRBV6-5 to TRBJ2-7; no confident D gene assignment can be made. The sequencing sample was made of CD8+ T cells sorted from blood. The clonotype originates from a human donor in good health. DNA sequence: TGTGCCAGCAGTCCTACTGGGAAGGACGAGCAGTACTTC. This sequence encodes CASSPTGKDEQYF.